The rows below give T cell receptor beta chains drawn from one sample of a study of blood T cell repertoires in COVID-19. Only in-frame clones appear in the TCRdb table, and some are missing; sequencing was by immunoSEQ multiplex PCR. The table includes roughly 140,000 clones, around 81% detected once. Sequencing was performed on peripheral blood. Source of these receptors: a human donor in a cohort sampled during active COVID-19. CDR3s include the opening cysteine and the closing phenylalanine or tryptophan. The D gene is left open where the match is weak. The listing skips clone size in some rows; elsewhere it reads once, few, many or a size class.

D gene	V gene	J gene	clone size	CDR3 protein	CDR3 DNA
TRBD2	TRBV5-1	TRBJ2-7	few	CASSSQRDYEQYF	TGCGCCAGCAGCAGCCAGCGGGACTACGAGCAGTACTTC
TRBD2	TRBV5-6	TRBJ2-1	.	CASSSDIAGSYNEQFF	TGTGCCAGCAGCTCCGATATAGCGGGATCCTACAATGAGCAGTTCTTC
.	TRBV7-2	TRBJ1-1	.	CASSLVDWNTEAFF	TGTGCCAGCAGCTTAGTCGACTGGAACACTGAAGCTTTCTTT
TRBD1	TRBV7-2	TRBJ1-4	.	CASSPDRGDEKLFF	TGTGCCAGCAGCCCCGACAGGGGGGATGAAAAACTGTTTTTT
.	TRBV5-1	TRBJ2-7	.	CASSTDSYEQYF	TGCGCCAGCAGCACCGACAGCTACGAGCAGTACTTC
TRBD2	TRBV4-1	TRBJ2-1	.	CASSRRGAGGSHNEQFF	TGCGCCAGCAGCCGCCGGGGAGCGGGAGGGTCCCACAATGAGCAGTTCTTC
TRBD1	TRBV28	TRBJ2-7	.	CASSLSGTGLFEQYF	TGTGCCAGCAGTTTATCCGGGACAGGGTTGTTCGAGCAGTACTTC
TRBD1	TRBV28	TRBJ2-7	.	CASSSTTGGWYEQYF	TGTGCCAGCAGTTCGACGACAGGGGGCTGGTACGAGCAGTACTTC
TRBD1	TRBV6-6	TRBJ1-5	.	CASSFGQGFSNQPQHF	TGTGCCAGCAGTTTCGGACAGGGCTTTAGCAATCAGCCCCAGCATTTT
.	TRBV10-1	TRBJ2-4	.	CASIYSLAKNIQYF	TGCGCCAGCATCTATAGCCTAGCCAAAAACATTCAGTACTTC
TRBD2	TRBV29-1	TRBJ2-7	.	CSVEDLAGGYEQYF	TGCAGCGTTGAAGATTTGGCGGGAGGATACGAGCAGTACTTC
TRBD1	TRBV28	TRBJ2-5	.	CASSFGGTGGETQYF	TGTGCCAGCAGTTTCGGAGGGACAGGGGGGGAGACCCAGTACTTC
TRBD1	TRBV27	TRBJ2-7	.	CASRGDSSYEQYF	TGTGCCAGCAGAGGGGACAGCTCCTACGAGCAGTACTTC
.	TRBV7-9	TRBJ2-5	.	CASSLLSDGGLETQYF	TGTGCCAGCAGCTTACTCAGCGATGGTGGCTTAGAGACCCAGTACTTC
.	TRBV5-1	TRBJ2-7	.	CASSLASGVGEQYF	TGCGCCAGCAGCTTGGCAAGCGGAGTGGGAGAGCAGTACTTC
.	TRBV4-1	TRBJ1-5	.	CASSQDIYERANQPQHF	TGCGCCAGCAGCCAAGATATATATGAGAGGGCGAATCAGCCCCAGCATTTT
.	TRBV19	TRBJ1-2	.	CASTPPGGQGLGYGYTF	TGTGCCAGTACCCCACCGGGTGGGCAGGGGTTAGGCTATGGCTACACCTTC
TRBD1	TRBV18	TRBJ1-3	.	CASSQRQGAAGNTIYF	TGTGCCAGCTCACAGAGACAGGGAGCCGCTGGAAACACCATATATTTT
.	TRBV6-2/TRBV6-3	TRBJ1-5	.	CASSYSSQPQHF	TGTGCCAGCAGTTACTCGAGTCAGCCCCAGCATTTT
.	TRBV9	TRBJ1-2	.	CASSVSPAGIHGYTF	TGTGCCAGCAGCGTAAGCCCGGCAGGGATCCATGGCTACACCTTC
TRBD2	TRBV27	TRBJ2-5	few	CASSLYGLAGGIQETQYF	TGTGCCAGCAGTTTATACGGGCTAGCGGGAGGAATTCAAGAGACCCAGTACTTC
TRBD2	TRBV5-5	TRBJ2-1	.	CASSLVRLAGRSSYNEQFF	TGTGCCAGCAGCTTGGTGCGGCTAGCGGGAAGAAGCTCCTACAATGAGCAGTTCTTC
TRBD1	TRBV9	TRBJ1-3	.	CASSFYLTGNSGNTIYF	TGTGCCAGCAGCTTCTACCTGACAGGGAACTCTGGAAACACCATATATTTT
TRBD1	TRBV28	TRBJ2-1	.	CASAAGTASYNEQFF	TGTGCCAGCGCGGCCGGGACAGCGAGTTACAATGAGCAGTTCTTC
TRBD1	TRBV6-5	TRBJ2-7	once	CASSRQGTTYEQYF	TGTGCCAGCAGTCGACAGGGGACGACCTACGAGCAGTACTTC
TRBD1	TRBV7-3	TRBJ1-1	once	CASSTQGGTEAFF	TGTGCCAGCAGTACCCAGGGGGGAACTGAAGCTTTCTTT
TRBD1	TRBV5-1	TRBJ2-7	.	CASSLGQGNSYEQYF	TGCGCCAGCAGCTTGGGACAGGGAAACTCCTACGAGCAGTACTTC
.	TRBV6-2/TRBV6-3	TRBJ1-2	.	CASSYSPGVIYGYTF	TGTGCCAGCAGTTACTCCCCAGGGGTGATCTATGGCTACACCTTC
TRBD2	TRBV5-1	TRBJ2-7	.	CARRTSGTYEQYF	TGCGCCAGAAGGACTAGCGGAACCTACGAGCAGTACTTC
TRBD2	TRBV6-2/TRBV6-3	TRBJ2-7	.	CASSLAGAEQYF	TGTGCCAGCAGTTTAGCGGGAGCCGAGCAGTACTTC
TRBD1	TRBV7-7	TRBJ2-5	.	CASSAGGGGETQYF	TGTGCCAGCAGCGCAGGGGGCGGCGGGGAGACCCAGTACTTC
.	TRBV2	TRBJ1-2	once	CASTLEQGNGYTF	TGTGCCAGCACCCTAGAGCAGGGGAACGGCTACACCTTC
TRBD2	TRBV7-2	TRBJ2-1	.	CASSGRAHYNEQFF	TGTGCCAGCAGCGGGAGGGCACACTACAATGAGCAGTTCTTC
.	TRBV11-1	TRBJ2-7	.	CASSLRQGQIEQYF	TGTGCCAGCAGCTTGAGGCAGGGCCAGATCGAGCAGTACTTC
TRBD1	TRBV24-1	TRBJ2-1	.	CATRGPAGTGYKWFF	TGTGCCACCAGGGGCCCGGCCGGGACAGGGTATAAGTGGTTCTTC
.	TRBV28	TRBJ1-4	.	CASSIGSNEKLFF	TGTGCCAGCAGCATCGGGTCTAATGAAAAACTGTTTTTT
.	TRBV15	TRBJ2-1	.	CATSSLLVGANHEQFF	TGTGCCACCAGCAGCCTCCTTGTGGGAGCCAACCATGAGCAGTTCTTC
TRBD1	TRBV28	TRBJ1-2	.	CASSTPTGGNGYTF	TGTGCCAGCAGTACCCCGACAGGGGGTAATGGCTACACCTTC
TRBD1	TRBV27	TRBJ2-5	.	CASRPLTGIVLETQYF	TGTGCCAGCAGACCCCTGACAGGGATAGTATTGGAGACCCAGTACTTC
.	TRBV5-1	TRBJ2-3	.	CASIEDDRMDTQYF	TGCGCCAGCATAGAGGACGACAGAATGGATACGCAGTATTTT
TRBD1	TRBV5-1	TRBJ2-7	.	CASSLGDSDIYEQYF	TGCGCCAGCAGCTTGGGGGACAGCGATATCTACGAGCAGTACTTC
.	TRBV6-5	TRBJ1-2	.	CASSYGQNYGYTF	TGTGCCAGCAGTTACGGACAGAACTATGGCTACACCTTC
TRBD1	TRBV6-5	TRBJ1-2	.	CASRHQGAPSYGYTF	TGTGCCAGCAGGCATCAGGGGGCGCCTTCCTATGGCTACACCTTC
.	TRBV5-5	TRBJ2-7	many	CASSLRLGNPGYYYEQYF	TGTGCCAGCAGCCTCCGCCTCGGTAATCCAGGCTATTACTACGAGCAGTACTTC
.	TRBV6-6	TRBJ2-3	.	CASTAAGSTDTQYF	TGTGCCAGCACCGCAGCCGGGAGCACAGATACGCAGTATTTT
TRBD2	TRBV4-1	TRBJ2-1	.	CASSQVGVAGGSSYNEQFF	TGCGCCAGCAGCCAAGTTGGGGTAGCGGGAGGGAGCTCCTACAATGAGCAGTTCTTC
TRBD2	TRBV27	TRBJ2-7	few	CASTPRAGSHEQYF	TGTGCCAGCACCCCTCGAGCGGGAAGCCACGAGCAGTACTTC
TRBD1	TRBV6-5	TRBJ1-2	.	CASHVWTGGSYGYTF	TGTGCCAGCCATGTCTGGACAGGGGGAAGCTACGGCTACACCTTC
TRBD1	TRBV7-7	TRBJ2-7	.	CASSPWTGREQYF	TGTGCCAGCAGCCCCTGGACAGGACGGGAGCAGTACTTC
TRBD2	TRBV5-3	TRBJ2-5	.	CARSPVGRRVGLAGASYQETQYF	TGTGCCAGAAGCCCGGTGGGGAGAAGGGTAGGACTAGCGGGAGCCTCGTACCAAGAGACCCAGTACTTC
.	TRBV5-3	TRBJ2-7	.	CARSAGQPISYEQYF	TGTGCCAGAAGCGCCGGACAGCCGATCTCCTACGAGCAGTACTTC
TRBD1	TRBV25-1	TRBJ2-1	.	CASSAPGTGGNEQFF	TGTGCCAGCAGTGCTCCCGGGACAGGGGGAAATGAGCAGTTCTTC
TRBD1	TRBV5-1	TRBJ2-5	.	CASKTGWGQETQYF	TGCGCCAGCAAGACAGGGTGGGGACAAGAGACCCAGTACTTC
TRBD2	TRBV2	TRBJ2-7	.	CASSDRRTSGTYEQYF	TGTGCCAGCAGTGATCGACGGACTAGCGGGACCTACGAGCAGTACTTC